This T cell receptor beta chain was profiled in a study of blood T cell repertoires in COVID-19. Whole-study context: Samples came from the United States, Italy and Spain, spanning acute and convalescent COVID-19.

As processed by the authors: Reference gene primers were amplified, and this amplification served to estimate nucleated cell counts. Method: immunoSEQ multiplex PCR; TCRdb's copy keeps in-frame clones and lacks some. V and J calls plus clone size are reproduced from that table; the DNA served to infer D and trimming. The sample includes under 350,000 clones, approximately 90% of them seen just once. The source is a middle-aged man with acute or convalescent COVID-19. The sequenced sample consisted of peripheral blood.

The DNA for the CDR3 is TGTGCCAGCAGCCGGGAGGGTTTAACAATATATGGGCAGTTCTTC. Encoded protein: CASSREGLTIYGQFF. V gene TRBV11-2 combines with J gene TRBJ2-1; 8 nucleotides match TRBD2. The CDR3 consists of 15 residues. CDR1 and CDR2 from the germline V gene are SGHAT and FQNNGV. The V and J ends lost 5 bases and 12 bases, in that order; junction bases with no gene match: 15.